This TCR beta chain was captured by sequencing in a study of vaccination and CD4 T cells after COVID-19 (dated by TCRdb to the early 2020s). In terms of the full investigation: Convalescent patients had a positive SARS-CoV-2 result on nasal swab PCR, and of these patients, some 10 had mild disease and one had severe disease. The convalescent cohort comprised six males and four females, including two Hispanic individuals, seven Caucasians, two Asians and one multiracial person. Participants received two doses of either the Pfizer-BioNTech BNT162b2 vaccine (n=8) or the Moderna mRNA-1273 vaccine (n=2). Post-COVID blood samples were collected from convalescent patients a median of around 96 days after diagnosis, with a range of about 30 to 170 days. Post-vaccine blood samples were taken a median of about 70 days after the second vaccine dose, with a range of roughly 14 to 250 days. Overlapping spike peptide pools from SARS-CoV-2 and from the common cold coronaviruses HCoV-NL63, HCoV-OC43 and HCoV-229E were used as culture stimuli. In control cultures, a CEFX viral epitope pool was used as positive control, an HIV-1 Nef peptide pool was used as negative control, or no peptide was added. In 10 COVID-19 convalescent patients and a few infection-naive healthy vaccine recipients, researchers compared the spike-specific CD4+ TCR repertoire from before mRNA vaccination with the repertoire from after.

Receptors were amplified or captured by PCR. TCR sequencing of DNA from cultured CD4+ T cells used the Oncomine TCR Beta short-read assay at the Johns Hopkins FTIC core. The QIAamp micro DNA kit was used to extract genomic DNA from the cultured CD4+ T cells. Oncomine TCR Beta libraries from cultured CD4+ T cells were pooled with unique dual indexes and sequenced on an Illumina iSeq 100. Per the original workflow: Non-productive sequences were removed, and CDR3s not starting with C, not ending with F or W, or shorter than 7 amino acids were discarded. Antigen-specific clonotypes were identified with the MANAFEST web application by comparing peptide-stimulated wells with reference and other culture wells. For a clone to be called positive, the clone needed an FDR below 0.05, an odds ratio above 5, and a productive frequency above 0.1% in at least two of three replicate wells. A clonotype counted as cross-reactive if it showed significant expansion both in the SARS-CoV-2 spike wells and in at least one common cold coronavirus spike condition. Using R version 3.6.1, CDR3 homology was evaluated through Levenshtein distances (stringdist) along with unrooted phylogenetic trees (ape). Using fastp at Q25 and MiXCR, TCRdb reprocessed the public reads and kept productive beta chains. Rows with one shared CDR3 protein collapse into an entry with the most common genes and DNA. TCRdb, not the original authors, processed these V and J calls. The sample table shows 11,000 to 15,000 distinct CDR3 sequences, and 40% to 65% are seen once. The ten largest clones represent 9.5% to 13% of the sample.

The paper's findings and limits, for the study overall: Among convalescent patients, a median about 86% of the SARS-CoV-2-reactive clones seen after vaccination appeared only after vaccination, which suggests priming specific to the vaccine. An increase in the median number of SARS-CoV-2-reactive clonotypes from around 20 after infection to roughly 39 after vaccination was observed, but the change was not found to be significant. Of the vaccine-specific clones found in convalescent patients, nearly all (304 of 307) were mono-reactive for SARS-CoV-2 spike instead of being cross-reactive with common cold coronaviruses. Only a relatively small number of convalescent patients were included in the study, and early timepoints following natural infection were not analyzed.

Note on this clonotype: It has no known antigen specificity. Base quality data are lacking; no much larger clone is found one base away.

The sample's treatment or condition label, in plain terms: roughly ten-day PBMC culture with coronavirus spike peptide pools or control peptides (ViraFEST assay). The study used the ViraFEST assay, which expanded antigen-specific T cells with peptide pools and then identified expanded clonotypes by TCR sequencing. The convalescent patients' positive SARS-CoV-2 PCR tests fell between March and December 2020, which was before the Alpha, Beta and Delta variants emerged in the United States. Each well held 1.5 million to 2.5 million PBMCs cultured with approximately 9.2 ug/ml peptide pools in IMDM containing 5% human AB serum and about 10 IU/ml IL-2. On days 3 and 7, half of the culture medium was replaced with fresh IL-2-containing medium. Once the cells had been in culture for around 10 days, the EasySep CD4+ T cell isolation kit was used to isolate CD4+ T cells by negative selection. Ficoll-Paque Plus gradient centrifugation was used to isolate PBMCs from whole blood, and the isolated PBMCs were then either used fresh or cryopreserved at -140C. Each culture condition was generally run in triplicate wells.

V and J lose 0 bases and 10 bases, and a span of 18 bases separates them. CDR1 is given as WNHNN and CDR2 as SYGVQD, both from the germline V gene (reference sequence). From cysteine to phenylalanine, the CDR3 is 15 amino acids long. The CDR3 DNA has 45 bases and is translated from base 1. The chain is encoded by TRBV10-1 joined to TRBJ1-1; tentative D gene TRBD1, with 5 bases matching. The sequences come from CD4+ T cells from blood, cultured in vitro, collected before SARS-CoV-2 vaccination. The source is a human donor who had recovered from COVID-19. The CDR3 region reads CASSESGGDPPGAFF. The nucleotides read TGCGCCAGCAGTGAGTCCGGAGGGGACCCTCCGGGAGCTTTCTTT.